The 5 T cell receptor beta chains reported below all come from one sample, sequenced in a study of blood T cell repertoires in COVID-19. Sequencing was performed with immunoSEQ multiplex PCR; in TCRdb, only in-frame clones are kept and a portion is missing. The sample consists of fewer than 250,000 clones, 84% of them appearing once. Sequencing input: PBMCs or T cells enriched from blood (not recorded which). The receptors were sampled from a woman aged 25 to 45 who had been exposed to COVID-19.

This clone was observed once. The chain employs TRBV4-1 and TRBJ2-2; TRBD1 matches at 8 bases. Germline loops: CDR1 MGHRA, CDR2 YSYEKL. Trimming removed 6 bases from V and 5 bases from J; junction bases left unmatched: 8. This CDR3 comprises 15 residues. This chain's CDR3 is CASRDPGQATGELFF. The CDR3 DNA follows: TGCGCCAGCAGAGACCCGGGACAGGCTACCGGGGAGCTGTTTTTT.

V gene TRBV2 combines with J gene TRBJ1-6, with 7 bases identical to TRBD1. Germline V gene data show CDR1 as SNHLY and CDR2 as FYNNEI. The J segment lost 7 bases and the V segment lost 11 bases, leaving 8 bases of the junction unmatched. The CDR3 spans 13 residues. CDR3 nucleotides: TGTGCCGGTAGACAGGGAAAGAATTCACCCCTCCACTTT. This sequence encodes CAGRQGKNSPLHF.

The CDR3 nucleotides are TGTGCCAGCAGCTCGGACAGGGGATATGGCTACACCTTC. Its translation: CASSSDRGYGYTF. The genes are TRBV7-2 and TRBJ1-2; 9 bases map to TRBD1. The CDR3 covers 13 residues. The V gene end was trimmed by 4 bases and the J gene end by 5 bases; junction bases not matched to a gene: 2. Germline V gives CDR1 SGHTA, CDR2 FQGNSA.

The chain couples TRBV9 to TRBJ1-5, with D uncertain. Per the germline V gene, CDR1 is SGDLS and CDR2 is YYNGEE. Trimming removed 0 bases at V and 8 bases at J, with 9 bases between. The CDR3 is made up of 13 amino acids. The CDR3 region is CASSVDGVEPQHF. CDR3 in DNA: TGTGCCAGCAGCGTAGACGGTGTGGAGCCCCAGCATTTT.

V is TRBV6-2 or TRBV6-3 and J is TRBJ1-1, with no clear D. The V end was cut by 0 bases, the J end by 2 bases, with 7 bases between. The CDR3 spans 14 residues. Germline V CDR1 and CDR2: MNHEY, SVGEGT. The CDR3 region has the DNA TGTGCCAGCAGTTACTCGATCAGAAACACTGAAGCTTTCTTT. Amino acid sequence: CASSYSIRNTEAFF.